Listed below are T cell receptor beta chains from one sample, sequenced in a study of cytomegalovirus exposure and HLA in healthy donors. Method: immunoSEQ multiplex PCR; TCRdb's copy keeps in-frame clones and lacks some. The sample contains under 200,000 clones, just over 75% of which appear only once. Source material: PBMCs. The receptors come from a woman younger than 45 in good health and CMV-seropositive. Both conserved end residues are trimmed from each CDR3.

>TRBJ2-7|TRBV10-3
AISEGQLYEQY
>TRBJ2-3|TRBV2
ASRRLAGDTQY
>TRBJ2-7|TRBV4-3
ASSQDRTGVVEQY
>TRBJ2-5|TRBV7-9
ASSARDRSQETQY
>TRBJ2-2|TRBV7-2
ASSLAGGPNTGELF
>TRBJ2-2|TRBV15
ATSGSLAGPTGELF
>TRBJ1-2|TRBV9
ASSPHNRGTPNGYT
>TRBJ1-5|TRBV7-8
ASSLRTGDNQPQH
>TRBJ2-5|TRBV7-2
ASSPRLASQGTQY
>TRBJ1-2|TRBV6-5
ASIGTDRYGYT
>TRBJ2-3|TRBV5-1
ASSSDRDGDTQY
>-|TRBV19
ASSRGLAGGQRTYEQY
>TRBJ2-5|TRBV9
ASAAGIQETQY
>TRBJ1-6|TRBV11-2
ASSLAAGKNSPLH
>TRBJ2-5|TRBV27
ASSLFGTGGLQETQY
>TRBJ2-3|TRBV2
ASMKGLSTDTQY
>TRBJ2-1|TRBV7-9
ASSLRLAGDGEQF
>TRBJ1-5|TRBV7-2
ASSLLGSGEQPQH
>TRBJ2-1|TRBV6-4
ASSDSSGSYNEQF
>TRBJ2-2|TRBV18
ASSPSGTGELF
>TRBJ2-5|TRBV19
ASSTTGTEETQY
>TRBJ2-7|TRBV2
ASSDRQGPYEQY
>TRBJ1-4|TRBV7-9
ASSPYDRGSGKLF
>TRBJ1-1|TRBV18
ASSPPQGREAPEAF
>TRBJ1-2|TRBV11-2
ASSSGQRVYGYT